The clone carrying this T cell receptor beta chain has just one count. The antigen is not known. Generated by immunoSEQ multiplex PCR, the TCRdb table keeps only in-frame clones and is missing some. This sample has 80,000 to 100,000 clones, with around 85% found just once. The sample belongs to a study of T cell responses to AZD1222 COVID-19 vaccine. The study, taken as a whole, reports: Sampled repertoires all dated from after the peak T cell response. The study identified only five to seven AZD1222 recipients as seropositive at baseline.

Germline V gene data show CDR1 as KGHSH and CDR2 as LQKENI. CDR3 length equals 17 residues. V lost 0 bases and J 2 bases, leaving 16 bases between the germline ends. Here the sequenced sample was peripheral blood, taken 28 days after the second AZD1222 dose. This receptor was taken from an adult who received the AZD1222 COVID-19 vaccine. This rearrangement joins TRBV18 to TRBJ1-2, with D perhaps matching TRBD1 (5 bases). This CDR3 is CASSPPGQGLRNYGYTF. In DNA, the CDR3 is TGTGCCAGCTCACCACCGGGTCAGGGCTTGAGGAACTATGGCTACACCTTC.